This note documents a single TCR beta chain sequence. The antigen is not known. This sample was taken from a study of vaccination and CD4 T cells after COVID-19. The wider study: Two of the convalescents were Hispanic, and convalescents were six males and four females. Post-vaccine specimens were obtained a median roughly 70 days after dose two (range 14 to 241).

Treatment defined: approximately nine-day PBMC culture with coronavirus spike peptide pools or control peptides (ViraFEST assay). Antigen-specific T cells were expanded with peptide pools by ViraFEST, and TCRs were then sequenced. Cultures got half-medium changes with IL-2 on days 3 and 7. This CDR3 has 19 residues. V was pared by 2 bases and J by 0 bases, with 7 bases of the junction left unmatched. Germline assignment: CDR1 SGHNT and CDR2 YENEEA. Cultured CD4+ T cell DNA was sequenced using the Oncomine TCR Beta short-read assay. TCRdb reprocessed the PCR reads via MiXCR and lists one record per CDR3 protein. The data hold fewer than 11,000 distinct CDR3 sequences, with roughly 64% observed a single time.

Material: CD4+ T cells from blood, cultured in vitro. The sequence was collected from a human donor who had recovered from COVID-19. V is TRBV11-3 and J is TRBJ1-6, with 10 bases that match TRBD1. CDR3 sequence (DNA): TGTGCCAGCAGCTTAAGACAGGGGGCTGGGAGCTCCTATAATTCACCCCTCCACTTT. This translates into CASSLRQGAGSSYNSPLHF.